The present entry profiles one T cell receptor (beta chain) with its context. The antigen it recognizes is unknown. Per-base quality was not reported, and no clone a single base away is much larger than it. The donors belonged to the validation cohort of approximately 130 subjects, which was separate from the approximately 700-subject first cohort. Clipping removes 7 bases from V and 3 bases from J, with 5 as the unmatched junction base count. Including cysteine and phenylalanine, the CDR3 has 13 amino acids. The sequence is cut down to CDR3 DNA, 39 bases in frame from base 1. Sequences MNHNS (CDR1) and SASEGT (CDR2) are obtained from the germline V gene. The data stem from a study of cytomegalovirus exposure and HLA in healthy donors (TCRdb year 2017). As for the study more broadly: According to a later analysis, the 110 or so validation repertoires were produced on the same platform as the roughly 700 repertoires of the first cohort. The study aimed to test whether cataloging public T cell receptors could reveal signatures of past pathogen exposure. Along with the 666-subject first cohort, a separate validation cohort of more than 90 different subjects was used. To predict cytomegalovirus infection status, the study combined high-throughput TCR immunosequencing, statistical association of individual TCRs with disease status, and machine learning. Overall results and qualifications from the work: The authors suggested that the approach could potentially be generalized to other disease states and immunological phenotypes. The validation cohort had no HLA typing available for a later analysis, so co-occurrence within that cohort was assessed over all 110 or so repertoires. A few of the identified cytomegalovirus-associated TCR beta chains were confirmed in vitro to be specific for cytomegalovirus antigens. A later analysis found that TCRs clustered in the first cohort also tended to co-occur in the 120 validation repertoires, with approximately 95% of cluster scores above 0. The study listed 150 to 200 TCR beta chains as associated with cytomegalovirus. The classifier was reported to diagnose cytomegalovirus status with high specificity and sensitivity in both the original cohort and the validation cohort. Most TCR sequences were observed very rarely across donors, whereas some public TCRs were present in many individuals.

Libraries were constructed by the immunoSEQ multiplex PCR assay. For the original study's pipeline: A statistical classification framework was built for diagnosing cytomegalovirus status from the catalog of TCR beta chain sequences. TCRdb mirrors the immuneACCESS table, restricted to in-frame sequences. Some clones are absent from its copies; in checked studies, under half trace to an unresolved V gene, and the reason for the others is unknown. D and trimming were read from the DNA, whereas the V and J calls and clone size are those reported in that table. The sample table lists 150,000 to 200,000 clones, 85% to 90% of them with a count of one. The ten largest clones represent 10% of the sample.

The receptor comes from a woman aged 18-35 years in good health and CMV-seropositive. The sequence is built from TRBV6-1 and TRBJ1-2; 7 junctional bases match TRBD1. What was sequenced was PBMCs. The DNA sequence is as follows: TGTGCCAGCACCCGGGACAGCTACTATGGCTACACCTTC. This encodes CASTRDSYYGYTF.